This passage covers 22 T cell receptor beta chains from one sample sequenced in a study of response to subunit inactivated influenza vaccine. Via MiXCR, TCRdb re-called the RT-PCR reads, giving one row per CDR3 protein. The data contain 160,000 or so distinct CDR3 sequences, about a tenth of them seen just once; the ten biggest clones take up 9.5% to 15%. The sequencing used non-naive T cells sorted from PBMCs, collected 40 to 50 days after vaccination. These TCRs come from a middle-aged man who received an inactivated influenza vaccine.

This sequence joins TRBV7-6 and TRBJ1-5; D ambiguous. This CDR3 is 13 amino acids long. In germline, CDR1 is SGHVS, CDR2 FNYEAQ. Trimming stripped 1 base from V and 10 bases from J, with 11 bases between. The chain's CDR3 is CASSLEVASPQHF. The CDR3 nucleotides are TGTGCCAGCAGCTTAGAGGTGGCCAGCCCCCAGCATTTT.

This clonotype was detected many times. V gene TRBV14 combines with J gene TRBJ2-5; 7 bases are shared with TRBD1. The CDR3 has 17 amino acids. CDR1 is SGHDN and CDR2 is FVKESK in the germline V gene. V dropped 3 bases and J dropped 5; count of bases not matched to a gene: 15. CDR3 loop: CASSHLRGPHQAETQYF. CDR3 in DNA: TGTGCCAGCAGCCATCTTAGGGGGCCCCACCAAGCGGAGACCCAGTACTTC.

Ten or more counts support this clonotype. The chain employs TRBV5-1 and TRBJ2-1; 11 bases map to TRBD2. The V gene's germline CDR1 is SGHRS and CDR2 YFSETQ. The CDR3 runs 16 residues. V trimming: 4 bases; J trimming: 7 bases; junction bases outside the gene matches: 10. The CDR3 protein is CASSLLAGGPLNEQFF. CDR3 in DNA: TGCGCCAGCAGCCTTTTAGCGGGAGGGCCGTTAAATGAGCAGTTCTTC.

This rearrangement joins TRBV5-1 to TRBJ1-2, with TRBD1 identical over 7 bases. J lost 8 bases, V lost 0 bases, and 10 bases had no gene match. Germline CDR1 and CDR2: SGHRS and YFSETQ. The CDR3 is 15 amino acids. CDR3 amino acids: CASSLGGDRAEGYTF. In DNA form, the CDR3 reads TGCGCCAGCAGCTTGGGGGGAGACAGGGCAGAAGGCTACACCTTC.

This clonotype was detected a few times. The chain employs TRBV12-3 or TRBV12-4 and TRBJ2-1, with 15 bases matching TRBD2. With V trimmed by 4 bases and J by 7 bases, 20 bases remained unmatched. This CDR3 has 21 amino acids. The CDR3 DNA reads TGTGCCAGCAGTTGGGGACAGGGGAGGACTAGCGGGAGGGCCCTTAGAAATGAGCAGTTCTTC. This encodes CASSWGQGRTSGRALRNEQFF.

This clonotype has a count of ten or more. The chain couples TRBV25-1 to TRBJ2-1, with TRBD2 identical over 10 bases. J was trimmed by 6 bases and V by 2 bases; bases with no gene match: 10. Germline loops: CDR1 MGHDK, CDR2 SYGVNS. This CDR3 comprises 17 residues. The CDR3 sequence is CASSETLLAGEINEQFF. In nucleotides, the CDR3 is TGTGCCAGCAGTGAAACCCTGCTAGCGGGAGAAATCAATGAGCAGTTCTTC.

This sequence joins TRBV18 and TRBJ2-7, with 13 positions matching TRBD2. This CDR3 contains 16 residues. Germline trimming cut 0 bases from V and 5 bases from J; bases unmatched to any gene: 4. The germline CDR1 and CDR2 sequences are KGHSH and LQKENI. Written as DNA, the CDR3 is TGTGCCAGCTCACCACCGGGACTAGCGGGATTCCACGAGCAGTACTTC. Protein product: CASSPPGLAGFHEQYF.

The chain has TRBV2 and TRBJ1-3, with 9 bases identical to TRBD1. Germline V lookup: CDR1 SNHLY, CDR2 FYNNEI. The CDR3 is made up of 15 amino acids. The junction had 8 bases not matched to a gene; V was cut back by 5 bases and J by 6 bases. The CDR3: CASSSGTGRINTIYF. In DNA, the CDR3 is TGTGCCAGCAGTTCCGGGACAGGGAGGATAAACACCATATATTTT.

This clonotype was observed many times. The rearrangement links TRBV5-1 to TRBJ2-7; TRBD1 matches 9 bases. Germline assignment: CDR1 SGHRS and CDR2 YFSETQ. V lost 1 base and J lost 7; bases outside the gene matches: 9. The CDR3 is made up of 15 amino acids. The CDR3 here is CASSLYPGQGVEQYF. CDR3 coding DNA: TGCGCCAGCAGCTTGTACCCGGGACAGGGTGTGGAGCAGTACTTC.

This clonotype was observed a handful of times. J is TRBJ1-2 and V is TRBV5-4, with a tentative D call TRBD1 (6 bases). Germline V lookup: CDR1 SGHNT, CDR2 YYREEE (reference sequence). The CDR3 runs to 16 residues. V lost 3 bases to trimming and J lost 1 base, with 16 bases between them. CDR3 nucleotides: TGTGCCAGCAGCTCGGCCGACAGGACGCTTAACTATGGCTACACCTTC. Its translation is CASSSADRTLNYGYTF.

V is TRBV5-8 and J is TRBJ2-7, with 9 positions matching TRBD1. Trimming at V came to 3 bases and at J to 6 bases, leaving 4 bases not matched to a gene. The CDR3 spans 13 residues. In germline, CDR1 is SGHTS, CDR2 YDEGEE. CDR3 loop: CASSWGQGGEQYF. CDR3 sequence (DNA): TGTGCCAGCAGCTGGGGACAGGGAGGCGAGCAGTACTTC. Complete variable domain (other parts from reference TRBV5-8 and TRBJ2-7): EAGVTQSPTHLIKTRGQQATLRCSPISGHTSVYWYQQALGLGLQFLLWYDEGEERNRGNFPPRFSGRQFPNYSSELNVNALELEDSALYLCASSWGQGGEQYFGPGTRLTVT.

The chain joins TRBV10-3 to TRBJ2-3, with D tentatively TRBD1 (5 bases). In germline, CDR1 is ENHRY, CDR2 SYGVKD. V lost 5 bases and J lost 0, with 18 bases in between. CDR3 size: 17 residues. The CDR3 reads CAISSRTYTTSTDTQYF. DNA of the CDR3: TGTGCCATCAGTAGTCGGACATACACTACTAGCACAGATACGCAGTATTTT.

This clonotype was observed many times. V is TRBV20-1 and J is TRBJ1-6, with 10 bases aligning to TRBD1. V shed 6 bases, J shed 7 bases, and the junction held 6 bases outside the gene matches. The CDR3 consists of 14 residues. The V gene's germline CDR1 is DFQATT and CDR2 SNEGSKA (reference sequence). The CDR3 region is CSAAGTGANSPLHF. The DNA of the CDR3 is TGCAGTGCAGCCGGGACAGGGGCCAATTCACCCCTCCACTTT.

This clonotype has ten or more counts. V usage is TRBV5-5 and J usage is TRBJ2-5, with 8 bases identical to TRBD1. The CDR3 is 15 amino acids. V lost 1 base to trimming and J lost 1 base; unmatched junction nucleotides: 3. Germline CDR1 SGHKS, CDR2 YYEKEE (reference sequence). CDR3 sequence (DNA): TGTGCCAGCAGCTTGCCCGGACAGGGCCAAGAGACCCAGTACTTC. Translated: CASSLPGQGQETQYF.

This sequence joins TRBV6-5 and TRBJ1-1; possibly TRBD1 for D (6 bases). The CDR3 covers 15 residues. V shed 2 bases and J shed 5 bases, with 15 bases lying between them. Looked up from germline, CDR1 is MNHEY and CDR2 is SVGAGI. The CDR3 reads CASSYGPGRGTEAFF. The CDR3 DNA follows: TGTGCCAGCAGTTACGGCCCGGGCAGGGGAACTGAAGCTTTCTTT.

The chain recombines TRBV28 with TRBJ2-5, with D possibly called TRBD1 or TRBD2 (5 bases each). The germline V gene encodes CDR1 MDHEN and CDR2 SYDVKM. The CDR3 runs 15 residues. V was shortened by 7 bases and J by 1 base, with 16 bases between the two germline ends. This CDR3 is CASNARDAVQETQYF. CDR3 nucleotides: TGTGCCAGCAACGCCCGGGACGCCGTCCAAGAGACCCAGTACTTC.

The CDR3 protein is CASSQDLASGGKQFF. The CDR3, as DNA: TGTGCCAGCAGCCAAGATTTGGCTAGCGGGGGGAAGCAGTTCTTC. The J gene is TRBJ2-1, the V gene TRBV14; 11 bases line up with TRBD2. The CDR3 length is 15 residues. With V trimmed by 0 bases and J by 11 bases, 6 bases remained unmatched. CDR1 and CDR2 from the germline V gene are SGHDN and FVKESK.

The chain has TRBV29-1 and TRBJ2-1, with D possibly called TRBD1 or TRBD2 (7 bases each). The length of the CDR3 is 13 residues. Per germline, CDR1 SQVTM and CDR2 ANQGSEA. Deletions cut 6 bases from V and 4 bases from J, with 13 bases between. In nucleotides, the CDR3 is TGCAGCGTGCAGGGGGAGGGATACAATGAGCAGTTCTTC. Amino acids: CSVQGEGYNEQFF.

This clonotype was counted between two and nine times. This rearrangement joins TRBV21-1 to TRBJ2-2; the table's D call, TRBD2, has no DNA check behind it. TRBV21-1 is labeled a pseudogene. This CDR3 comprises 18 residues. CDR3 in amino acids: CASSNRASGGPNTGELFF. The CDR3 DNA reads TGTGCCAGCAGCAATCGAGCTAGCGGGGGGCCGAACACCGGGGAGCTGTTTTTT.

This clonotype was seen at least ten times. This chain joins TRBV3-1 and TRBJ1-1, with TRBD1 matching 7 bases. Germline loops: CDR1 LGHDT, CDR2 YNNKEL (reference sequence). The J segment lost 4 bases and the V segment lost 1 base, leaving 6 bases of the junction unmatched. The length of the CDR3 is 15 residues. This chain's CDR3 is CASSQVVTGTTEAFF. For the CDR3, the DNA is TGTGCCAGCAGCCAAGTTGTGACAGGGACCACTGAAGCTTTCTTT.

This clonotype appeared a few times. The chain's CDR3 is CATSIGGSYEQYF. In DNA form, the CDR3 reads TGTGCCACCAGCATAGGGGGCTCTTACGAGCAGTACTTC. This chain joins TRBV15 and TRBJ2-7; 7 nucleotides align to TRBD1. The CDR3 length is 13 residues. The J segment lost 4 bases and the V segment lost 4 bases, leaving 4 bases of the junction unmatched. Germline-derived CDR1 and CDR2 are LNHNV and YYDKDF (reference sequence).

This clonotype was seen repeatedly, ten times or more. The CDR3 bases are TGTGCCAGCAGTTCCCTAAACTCTGGAAACACCATATATTTT. Its translation is CASSSLNSGNTIYF. The rearrangement uses TRBV12-3 or TRBV12-4 and TRBJ1-3; D is uncertain. The CDR3 loop spans 14 amino acids. Trimming left V 4 bases short and J 0 bases short, with 7 bases between.